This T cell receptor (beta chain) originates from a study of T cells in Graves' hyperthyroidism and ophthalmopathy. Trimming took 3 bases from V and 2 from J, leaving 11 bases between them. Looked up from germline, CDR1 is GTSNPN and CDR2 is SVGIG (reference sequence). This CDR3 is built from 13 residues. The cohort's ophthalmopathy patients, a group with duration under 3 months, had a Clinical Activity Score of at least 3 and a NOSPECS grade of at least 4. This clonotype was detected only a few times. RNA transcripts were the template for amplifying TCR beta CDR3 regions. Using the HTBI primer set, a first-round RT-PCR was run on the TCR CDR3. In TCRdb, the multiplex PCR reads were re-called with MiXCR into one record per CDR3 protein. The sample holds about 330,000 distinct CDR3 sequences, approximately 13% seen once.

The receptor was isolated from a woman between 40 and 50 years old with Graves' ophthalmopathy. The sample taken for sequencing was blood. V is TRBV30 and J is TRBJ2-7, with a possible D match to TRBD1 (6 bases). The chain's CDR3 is CAWSRDRPYEQYF. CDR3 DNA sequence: TGTGCCTGGAGCAGAGACAGGCCCTACGAGCAGTACTTC. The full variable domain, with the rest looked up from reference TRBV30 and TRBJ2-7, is SQTIHQWPATLVQPVGSPLSLECTVEGTSNPNLYWYRQAAGRGLQLLFYSVGIGQISSEVPQNLSASRPQDRQFILSSKKLLLSDSGFYLCAWSRDRPYEQYFGPGTRLTVT.